This T cell receptor beta chain was obtained from a study of blood T cells in healthy people across ages. Per germline, CDR1 SGHRS and CDR2 YFSETQ. The CDR3 is 15 amino acids. V was trimmed by 0 bases and J by 7 bases, leaving 14 bases between them. The authors ran a second PCR of about 6 to 11 cycles using a sample-barcoded 5' primer and a J-beta primer mix. From the 5' RACE reads, TCRdb called clonotypes with MiXCR, one entry per CDR3 protein. This table has about 1.4 million distinct CDR3 sequences, roughly 64% appearing once. Study results and limitations: Since the PBMCs were unsorted, naive and antigen-experienced cells could not be conclusively compared.

A few counts support this clonotype. Its target is unknown. The specimen was blood. This TCR was sampled from a man between 18 and 29 years old in good health. The V gene is TRBV5-1, the J gene TRBJ2-1; tentative D call: TRBD2 (5 bases). The CDR3: CASSLVLAVGNEQFF. The DNA for the CDR3 is TGCGCCAGCAGCTTGGTCCTAGCAGTGGGTAATGAGCAGTTCTTC.